This passage covers 32 T cell receptor beta chains from one sample sequenced in a study of OX40 agonist ivuxolimab in advanced cancers. Libraries were prepared by immunoSEQ multiplex PCR; TCRdb keeps only in-frame clonotypes and omits some of them. Here the sample spans 30,000 to 40,000 clones, 60% to 85% being singletons. The source was CD4+ or CD8+ T cells sorted from blood, collected in a trial of the OX40 agonist ivuxolimab. The receptors were gathered from an adult with an advanced solid tumor such as melanoma, head and neck, liver or kidney cancer.

The chain recombines TRBV27 with TRBJ2-2; TRBD2 agrees at 7 bases. With V trimmed by 2 bases and J by 0 bases, 3 bases remained unmatched. The CDR3 loop spans 16 amino acids. Germline V gives CDR1 MNHEY, CDR2 SMNVEV (reference sequence). CDR3 in amino acids: CASSLMAGANTGELFF. CDR3 coding DNA: TGTGCCAGCAGTTTAATGGCGGGGGCGAACACCGGGGAGCTGTTTTTT.

V and J are TRBV7-9 and TRBJ1-4, with D tentatively TRBD1 (6 bases). Trimming removed 3 bases from V and 0 bases from J, with 8 bases in between. Germline V CDR1 and CDR2: SEHNR, FQNEAQ (reference sequence). The CDR3 length is 15 residues. CDR3 amino acids: CASSFGTTTNEKLFF. CDR3 in DNA: TGTGCCAGCAGCTTCGGGACAACAACTAATGAAAAACTGTTTTTT.

CDR3 amino acids: CASSDSIGRFEKLFF. The DNA for the CDR3 is TGCGCCAGCAGTGATTCCATAGGACGGTTCGAAAAACTGTTTTTT. This chain connects TRBV10-1 to TRBJ1-4; the D is unclear. The V and J ends lost 3 bases and 8 bases respectively, with 16 bases between them. The CDR3 length is 15 residues. Germline values: CDR1 WNHNN, CDR2 SYGVQD (reference sequence).

The rearrangement joins TRBV6-5 to TRBJ1-2; no definite D call. Trimming removed 6 bases from V and 4 bases from J, with 9 bases in between. The CDR3 sequence is 12 residues long. Germline V lookup: CDR1 MNHEY, CDR2 SVGAGI. The CDR3 loop is CASSPGVYGYTF. In DNA, the CDR3 is TGTGCCAGCAGCCCCGGGGTCTATGGCTACACCTTC.

Here the CDR3 DNA reads TGTGCCAGCAGTTTAGACACAGGCTCCTACAATGAGCAGTTCTTC. It encodes CASSLDTGSYNEQFF. The chain recombines TRBV27 with TRBJ2-1, with D perhaps TRBD1 (5 bases). Trimming shortened V by 2 bases and J by 0 bases, and 8 bases separated the two germline ends. The CDR3 runs 15 residues. Germline loops: CDR1 MNHEY, CDR2 SMNVEV (reference sequence).

This sequence joins TRBV6-4 and TRBJ2-1, with D uncertain. Trimming removed 5 bases at V and 4 bases at J, with 15 bases between. This CDR3 has 15 amino acids. Germline assignment: CDR1 MRHNA and CDR2 SNTAGT. The chain's CDR3 is CASSLEAGTYNEQFF. The CDR3 DNA follows: TGTGCCAGCAGTCTCGAGGCAGGAACGTACAATGAGCAGTTCTTC.

The V and J genes are TRBV5-1 and TRBJ2-7; a weak D match, TRBD1 (6 bases). Trimming took 6 bases from V and 5 from J, leaving 18 bases between them. The germline V gene has CDR1 SGHRS and CDR2 YFSETQ. The CDR3 has 14 residues. This chain's CDR3 is CASNPQGLGNEQYF. For the CDR3, the DNA is TGCGCCAGCAACCCGCAGGGGTTAGGCAACGAGCAGTACTTC.

CDR3: CAWKPPGGGAKNIQYF. The DNA for the CDR3 is TGTGCCTGGAAACCCCCGGGAGGAGGGGCCAAAAACATTCAGTACTTC. This sequence joins TRBV30 and TRBJ2-4; TRBD2 matches at 7 bases. V lost 4 bases and J lost 1; bases outside the gene matches: 10. The CDR3 is made up of 16 amino acids. Germline V gene sequence: CDR1 GTSNPN, CDR2 SVGIG (reference sequence).

CDR3 in amino acids: CASKGVLTMNTEAFF. The CDR3 DNA is TGTGCCAGCAAAGGAGTCCTCACCATGAACACTGAAGCTTTCTTT. The chain recombines TRBV2 with TRBJ1-1; unclear D gene. CDR1 is SNHLY and CDR2 is FYNNEI in the germline V gene. This CDR3 comprises 15 residues. Trimming removed 7 bases from V and 0 bases from J, with 15 bases in between.

This clone was found a few times. This chain uses TRBV7-8 with TRBJ2-3, with D possibly matching TRBD2 (7 bases). CDR1 is SGHVS, CDR2 FQNEAQ, per germline. With 2 bases removed from V and 3 bases from J, the gap between germline ends came to 12 bases. The CDR3 contains 15 residues. The CDR3 DNA reads as TGTGCCAGCAGCTTACGGGGGGCGGGGACAGATACGCAGTATTTT. Translation: CASSLRGAGTDTQYF.

This rearrangement joins TRBV2 to TRBJ2-7; TRBD2 matches at 7 bases. The CDR3 sequence is 14 residues long. V lost 4 bases, J lost 0 bases, and 3 bases stayed unmatched. Germline CDR1 reads SNHLY; CDR2 reads FYNNEI. CDR3 protein: CASSGLAASYEQYF. For the CDR3, the DNA is TGTGCCAGCAGTGGCCTAGCGGCCTCCTACGAGCAGTACTTC.

The gene calls are TRBV6-1 and TRBJ1-5, with D unresolved. Trimming stripped 4 bases from V and 5 bases from J, with 18 bases between. In germline, CDR1 is MNHNS, CDR2 SASEGT. There are 16 residues in the CDR3. CDR3 sequence: CASSGHLTDNYQPQHF. CDR3 sequence (DNA): TGTGCCAGCAGTGGCCACCTTACAGACAATTATCAGCCCCAGCATTTT.

CDR3 coding DNA: TGCGCCAGCAGCAACGGGGGACCAGCTAACTATGGCTACACCTTC. Its protein is CASSNGGPANYGYTF. The rearrangement joins TRBV4-3 to TRBJ1-2; TRBD1 might be the D (5 bases). CDR1 and CDR2 from the germline V gene are LGHNA and YSLEER. V was trimmed by 5 bases and J by 0 bases, leaving 13 bases between them. This CDR3 is 15 amino acids long.

CDR3 loop: CASSSRQGEKLFF. DNA of the CDR3: TGTGCCAGCAGCTCTAGACAGGGAGAAAAACTGTTTTTT. The V call is TRBV7-2, the J call TRBJ1-4; 7 bases are a match to TRBD1. CDR3 length equals 13 residues. With 4 bases clipped from V and 8 bases from J, the junction kept 4 bases outside the gene matches. Germline assignment: CDR1 SGHTA and CDR2 FQGNSA.

The gene calls are TRBV28 and TRBJ2-7; tentatively, D is TRBD1 (6 bases). Germline loops: CDR1 MDHEN, CDR2 SYDVKM. The CDR3 runs 12 residues. V lost 7 bases to trimming and J lost 1 base, with 8 bases between them. CDR3 bases: TGTGCCAGCACCAGGGGTTCCTACGAGCAGTACTTC. It yields the protein CASTRGSYEQYF.

This clone came up once. V and J are TRBV5-1 and TRBJ2-7; D ambiguous. In germline, CDR1 is SGHRS, CDR2 YFSETQ. V dropped 5 bases and J dropped 6 bases, with 9 bases sitting between them. The CDR3 loop spans 11 amino acids. CDR3 residues: CASRVGPEQYF. The CDR3 DNA reads as TGCGCCAGCAGGGTTGGCCCCGAGCAGTACTTC.

The chain uses TRBV10-3 and TRBJ2-7, with a weak D call TRBD1 (6 bases). Germline CDR1 ENHRY, CDR2 SYGVKD. Trimming cost V 7 bases and J 3 bases, with 16 bases left between them. There are 14 residues in the CDR3. The CDR3 region is CAIKSGHQDYEQYF. The CDR3 nucleotides are TGTGCCATCAAATCGGGACACCAGGACTACGAGCAGTACTTC.

As to this clone: This specimen includes other DNA sequences encoding the same CDR3. In DNA form, the CDR3 reads TGTGCCAGCTCCCGGGGAGTTCAAGAGACCCAGTACTTC. Translation: CASSRGVQETQYF. The genes are TRBV11-2 and TRBJ2-5, with D possibly TRBD2 on 5 matching bases. The CDR3 runs to 13 residues. Trimming left V 8 bases short and J 2 bases short, with 12 bases between. Per the germline V gene, CDR1 is SGHAT and CDR2 is FQNNGV.

The rearrangement uses TRBV2 and TRBJ2-7; 11 positions agree with TRBD1. Germline values: CDR1 SNHLY, CDR2 FYNNEI. Trimming removed 3 bases from V and 5 bases from J; junction bases left unmatched: 3. The CDR3 runs 14 residues. The CDR3 loop reads CASSEDRGLDEQYF. As DNA, the CDR3 is TGTGCCAGCAGTGAGGACAGGGGGCTAGACGAGCAGTACTTC.

The V and J genes are TRBV30 and TRBJ2-7; TRBD1 matches at 7 bases. Germline V gene sequence: CDR1 GTSNPN, CDR2 SVGIG (reference sequence). The V and J ends lost 5 bases and 4 bases, in that order; junction bases with no gene match: 5. This CDR3 contains 12 residues. CDR3 loop: CAWRTGGYEQYF. In nucleotides, the CDR3 is TGTGCCTGGCGGACAGGAGGATACGAGCAGTACTTC.

The CDR3 DNA reads as TGTGCCAGCAGGGGGACAGAAAATTCACCCCTCCACTTT. It translates to CASRGTENSPLHF. V gene TRBV2 combines with J gene TRBJ1-6; TRBD1 matches 7 bases. The J segment lost 7 bases and the V segment lost 6 bases, leaving 3 bases of the junction unmatched. The CDR3 is made up of 13 amino acids. Germline V gene sequence: CDR1 SNHLY, CDR2 FYNNEI. Using reference TRBV2 and TRBJ1-6 for the parts outside the CDR3, the full variable domain is EPEVTQTPSHQVTQMGQEVILRCVPISNHLYFYWYRQILGQKVEFLVSFYNNEISEKSEIFDDQFSVERPDGSNFTLKIRSTKLEDSAMYFCASRGTENSPLHFGNGTRLTVT.

This chain links TRBV4-1 with TRBJ2-7; TRBD1 aligns across 9 bases. CDR3 length: 13 residues. Germline CDR1 and CDR2: MGHRA and YSYEKL. The J segment lost 5 bases and the V segment lost 5 bases, leaving 4 bases of the junction unmatched. CDR3 amino acids: CASSRQGENEQYF. The CDR3 region has the DNA TGCGCCAGCAGCAGACAGGGGGAAAACGAGCAGTACTTC.

The chain recombines TRBV5-8 with TRBJ2-3, with 10 bases aligning to TRBD2. The V and J ends lost 3 bases and 3 bases, in that order; junction bases with no gene match: 4. In germline, CDR1 is SGHTS, CDR2 YDEGEE. The CDR3 is 15 residues long. The CDR3, as DNA: TGTGCCAGCAGCTCCGGGACTAGCGTTACAGATACGCAGTATTTT. It codes for CASSSGTSVTDTQYF.

In its sample, this clone was seen once. This chain uses TRBV7-6 with TRBJ2-1; 7 nucleotides align to TRBD2. With V trimmed by 0 bases and J by 6 bases, 11 bases remained unmatched. The CDR3 runs to 17 residues. The germline V gene encodes CDR1 SGHVS and CDR2 FNYEAQ. CDR3 in DNA: TGTGCCAGCAGCTTAGCGCTGGGGCGGGAGCCGTCCAATGAGCAGTTCTTC. Translation gives CASSLALGREPSNEQFF.

This clone showed up just once. J is TRBJ2-5 and V is TRBV5-1; D remains ambiguous. The germline V and J ends were trimmed by 2 bases and 1 base, with 9 bases remaining between them. This CDR3 contains 14 residues. Germline CDR1 is SGHRS and CDR2 is YFSETQ. Here the CDR3 reads CASSFLGVQETQYF. The CDR3 coding sequence is TGCGCCAGCAGCTTTCTTGGGGTCCAAGAGACCCAGTACTTC.

V usage is TRBV9 and J usage is TRBJ1-4; TRBD1 might be the D (6 bases). The ends were cut back, 0 bases at V and 0 bases at J, with 9 bases in the middle. In germline, CDR1 is SGDLS, CDR2 YYNGEE. The CDR3 length is 16 residues. The CDR3 bases are TGTGCCAGCAGCGTAGGGGGGGCTGCAACTAATGAAAAACTGTTTTTT. This codes for CASSVGGAATNEKLFF.

V usage is TRBV28 and J usage is TRBJ1-2; 7 nucleotides match TRBD1. Germline CDR1 is MDHEN and CDR2 is SYDVKM. V dropped 6 bases and J dropped 4; count of bases not matched to a gene: 5. There are 13 residues in the CDR3. The CDR3 loop reads CASSADRAYGYTF. DNA for the CDR3: TGTGCCAGCAGCGCTGACAGGGCCTATGGCTACACCTTC.

V gene TRBV6-6 combines with J gene TRBJ1-1; D might be TRBD1 (5 bases). Germline V CDR1 and CDR2: MNHNY, SVGAGI (reference sequence). With 5 bases removed from V and 7 bases from J, the gap between germline ends came to 8 bases. The CDR3 totals 11 residues. CDR3 in DNA: TGTGCCAGCAGTCGGGACGTTGAAGCTTTCTTT. Protein product: CASSRDVEAFF.

J is TRBJ1-5 and V is TRBV7-9; tentative D call: TRBD1 (5 bases). Germline V gene sequence: CDR1 SEHNR, CDR2 FQNEAQ (reference sequence). Deletions cut 8 bases from V and 5 bases from J, with 16 bases between. The CDR3 covers 14 residues. The chain's CDR3 is CASAGPGRYQPQHF. The CDR3 nucleotides read TGTGCCAGCGCGGGGCCAGGGCGTTATCAGCCCCAGCATTTT.

The J gene is TRBJ1-5, the V gene TRBV30, with D unclear. The CDR3 has 15 amino acids. Germline V gene lookup returns CDR1 GTSNPN and CDR2 SVGIG (reference sequence). Deletions cut 4 bases from V and 5 bases from J, with 18 bases between. The CDR3 loop reads CAWTKMGTAYQPQHF. CDR3 DNA sequence: TGTGCCTGGACCAAGATGGGAACAGCTTATCAGCCCCAGCATTTT.

Details on this clone: One junction end disagrees with the germline gene, perhaps due to a read error. V is TRBV7-2 and J is TRBJ1-3, with 7 bases identical to TRBD1. Germline loops: CDR1 SGHTA, CDR2 FQGNSA. This CDR3 is 16 amino acids long. Here the CDR3 DNA reads TGTGCCAGCAGTTTGGGGGACAGCAGTTCTGGAAGCACCATATATTTT. Its translation: CASSLGDSSSGSTIYF.

This chain joins TRBV2 and TRBJ2-2; 9 nucleotides match TRBD2. Per germline, CDR1 SNHLY and CDR2 FYNNEI. This CDR3 comprises 15 residues. Trimming at V came to 6 bases and at J to 6 bases, leaving 8 bases not matched to a gene. CDR3 in DNA: TGTGCCAGCAGCATACTGACTAGCGGTGCCGGGGAGCTGTTTTTT. Translated, it gives CASSILTSGAGELFF.